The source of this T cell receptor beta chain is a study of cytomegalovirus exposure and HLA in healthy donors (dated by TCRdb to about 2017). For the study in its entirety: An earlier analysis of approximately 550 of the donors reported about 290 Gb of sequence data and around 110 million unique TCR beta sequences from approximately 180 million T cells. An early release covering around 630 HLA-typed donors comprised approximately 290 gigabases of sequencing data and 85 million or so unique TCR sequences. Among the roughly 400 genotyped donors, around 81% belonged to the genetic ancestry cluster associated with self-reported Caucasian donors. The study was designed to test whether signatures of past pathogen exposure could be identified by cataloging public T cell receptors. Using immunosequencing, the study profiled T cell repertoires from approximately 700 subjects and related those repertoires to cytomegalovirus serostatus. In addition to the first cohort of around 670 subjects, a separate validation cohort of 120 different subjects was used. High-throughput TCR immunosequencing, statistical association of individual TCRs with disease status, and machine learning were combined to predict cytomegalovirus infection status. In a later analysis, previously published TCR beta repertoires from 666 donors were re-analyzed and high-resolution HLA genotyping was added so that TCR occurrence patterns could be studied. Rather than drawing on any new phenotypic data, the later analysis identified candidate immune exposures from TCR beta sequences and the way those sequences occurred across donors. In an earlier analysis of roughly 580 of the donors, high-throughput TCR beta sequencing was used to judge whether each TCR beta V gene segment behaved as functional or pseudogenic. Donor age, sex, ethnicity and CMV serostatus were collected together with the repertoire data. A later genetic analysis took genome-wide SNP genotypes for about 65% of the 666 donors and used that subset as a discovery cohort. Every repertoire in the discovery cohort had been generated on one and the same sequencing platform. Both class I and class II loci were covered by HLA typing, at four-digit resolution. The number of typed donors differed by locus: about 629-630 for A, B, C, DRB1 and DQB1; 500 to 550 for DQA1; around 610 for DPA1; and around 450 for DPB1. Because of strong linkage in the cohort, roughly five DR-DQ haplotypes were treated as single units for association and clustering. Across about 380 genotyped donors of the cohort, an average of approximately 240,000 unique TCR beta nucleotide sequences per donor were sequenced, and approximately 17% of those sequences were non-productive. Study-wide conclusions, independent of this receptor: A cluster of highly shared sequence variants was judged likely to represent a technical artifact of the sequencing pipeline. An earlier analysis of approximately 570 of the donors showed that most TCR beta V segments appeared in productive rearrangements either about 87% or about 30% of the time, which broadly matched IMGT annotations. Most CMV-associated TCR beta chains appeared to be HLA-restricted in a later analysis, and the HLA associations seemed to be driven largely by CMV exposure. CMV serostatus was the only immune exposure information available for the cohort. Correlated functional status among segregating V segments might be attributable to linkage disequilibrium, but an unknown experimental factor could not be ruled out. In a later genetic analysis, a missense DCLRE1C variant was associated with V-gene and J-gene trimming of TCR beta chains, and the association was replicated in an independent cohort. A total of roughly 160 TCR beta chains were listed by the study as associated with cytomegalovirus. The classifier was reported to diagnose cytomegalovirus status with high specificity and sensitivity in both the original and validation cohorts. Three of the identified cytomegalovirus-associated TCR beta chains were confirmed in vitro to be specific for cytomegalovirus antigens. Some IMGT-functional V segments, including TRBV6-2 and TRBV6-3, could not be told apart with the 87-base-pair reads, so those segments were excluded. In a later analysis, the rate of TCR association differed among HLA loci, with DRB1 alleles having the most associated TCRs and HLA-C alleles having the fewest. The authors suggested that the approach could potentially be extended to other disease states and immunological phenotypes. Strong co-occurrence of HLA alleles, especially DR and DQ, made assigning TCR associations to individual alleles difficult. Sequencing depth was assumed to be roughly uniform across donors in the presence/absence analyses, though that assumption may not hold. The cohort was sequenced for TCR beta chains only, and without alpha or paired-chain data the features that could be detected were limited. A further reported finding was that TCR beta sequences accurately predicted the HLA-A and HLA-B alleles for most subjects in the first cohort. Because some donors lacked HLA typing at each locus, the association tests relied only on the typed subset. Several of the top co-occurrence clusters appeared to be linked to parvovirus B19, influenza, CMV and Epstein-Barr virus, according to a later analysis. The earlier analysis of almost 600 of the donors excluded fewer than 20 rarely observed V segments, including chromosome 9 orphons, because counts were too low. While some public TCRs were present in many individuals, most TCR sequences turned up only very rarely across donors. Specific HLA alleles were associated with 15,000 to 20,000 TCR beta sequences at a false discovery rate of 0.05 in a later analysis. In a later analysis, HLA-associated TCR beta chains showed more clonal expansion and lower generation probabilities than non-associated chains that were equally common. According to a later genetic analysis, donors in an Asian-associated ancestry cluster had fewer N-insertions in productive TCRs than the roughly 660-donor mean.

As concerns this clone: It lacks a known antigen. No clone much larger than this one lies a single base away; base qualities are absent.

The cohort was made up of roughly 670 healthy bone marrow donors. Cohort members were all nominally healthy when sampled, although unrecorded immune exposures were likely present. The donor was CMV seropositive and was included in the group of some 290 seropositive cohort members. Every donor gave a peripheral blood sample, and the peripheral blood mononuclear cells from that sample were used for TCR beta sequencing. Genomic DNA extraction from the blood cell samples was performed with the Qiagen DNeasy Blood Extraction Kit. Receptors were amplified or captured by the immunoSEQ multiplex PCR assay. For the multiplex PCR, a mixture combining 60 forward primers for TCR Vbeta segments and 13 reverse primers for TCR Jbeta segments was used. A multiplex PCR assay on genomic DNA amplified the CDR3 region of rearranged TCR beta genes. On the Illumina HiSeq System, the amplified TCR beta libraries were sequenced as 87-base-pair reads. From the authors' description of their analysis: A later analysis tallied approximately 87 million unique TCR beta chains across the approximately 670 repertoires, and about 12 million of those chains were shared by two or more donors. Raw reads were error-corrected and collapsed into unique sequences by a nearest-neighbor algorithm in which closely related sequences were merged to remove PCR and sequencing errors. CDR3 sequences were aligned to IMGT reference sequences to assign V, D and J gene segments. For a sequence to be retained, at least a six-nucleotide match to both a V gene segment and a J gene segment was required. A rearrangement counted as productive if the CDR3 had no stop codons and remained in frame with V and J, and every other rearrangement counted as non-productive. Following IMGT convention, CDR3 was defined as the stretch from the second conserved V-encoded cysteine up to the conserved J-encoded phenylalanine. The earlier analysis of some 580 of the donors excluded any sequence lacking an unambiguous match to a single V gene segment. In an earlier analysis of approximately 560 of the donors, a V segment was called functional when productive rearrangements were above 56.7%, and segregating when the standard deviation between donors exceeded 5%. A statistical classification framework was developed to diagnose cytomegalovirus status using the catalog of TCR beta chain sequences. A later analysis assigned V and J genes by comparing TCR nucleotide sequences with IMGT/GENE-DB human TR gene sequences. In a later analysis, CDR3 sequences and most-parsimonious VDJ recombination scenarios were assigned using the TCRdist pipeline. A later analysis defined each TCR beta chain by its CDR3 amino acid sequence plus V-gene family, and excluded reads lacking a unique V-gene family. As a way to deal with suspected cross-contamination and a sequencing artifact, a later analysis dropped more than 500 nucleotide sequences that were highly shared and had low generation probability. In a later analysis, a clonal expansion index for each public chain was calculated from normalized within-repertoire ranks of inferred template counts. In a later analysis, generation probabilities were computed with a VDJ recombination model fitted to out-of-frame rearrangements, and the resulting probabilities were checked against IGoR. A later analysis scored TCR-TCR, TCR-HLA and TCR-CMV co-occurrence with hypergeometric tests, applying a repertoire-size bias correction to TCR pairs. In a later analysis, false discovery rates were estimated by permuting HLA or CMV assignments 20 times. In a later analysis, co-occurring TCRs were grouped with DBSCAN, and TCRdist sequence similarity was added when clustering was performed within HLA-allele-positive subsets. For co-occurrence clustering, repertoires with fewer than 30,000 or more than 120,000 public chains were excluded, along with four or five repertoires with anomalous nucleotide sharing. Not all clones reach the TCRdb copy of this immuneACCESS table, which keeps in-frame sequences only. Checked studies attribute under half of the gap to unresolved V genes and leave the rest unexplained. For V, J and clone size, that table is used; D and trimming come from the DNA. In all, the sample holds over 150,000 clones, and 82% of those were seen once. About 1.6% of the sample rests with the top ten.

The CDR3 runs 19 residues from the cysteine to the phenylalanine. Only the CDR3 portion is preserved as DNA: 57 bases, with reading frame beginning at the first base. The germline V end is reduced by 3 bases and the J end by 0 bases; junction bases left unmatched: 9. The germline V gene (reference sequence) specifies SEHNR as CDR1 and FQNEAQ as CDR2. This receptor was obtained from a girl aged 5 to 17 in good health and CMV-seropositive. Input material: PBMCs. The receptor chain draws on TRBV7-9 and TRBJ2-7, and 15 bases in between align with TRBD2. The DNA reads TGTGCCAGCAGCTTCGGACTAGCGGGAGGGGACTCACGCTCCTACGAGCAGTACTTC. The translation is CASSFGLAGGDSRSYEQYF.